The 4 T cell receptor beta chains presented below share a single source sample, sequenced in a study of T cell changes during pregnancy in multiple sclerosis. Using immunoSEQ multiplex PCR, the repertoire was profiled, and TCRdb retains in-frame clones only, with some absent. The sample lists over 45,000 clones, about 87% occurring once. Sequenced material: peripheral blood, taken in the first trimester of pregnancy. The receptors were gathered from a female donor with multiple sclerosis, enrolled in a pregnancy study.

This chain connects TRBV6-6 to TRBJ2-3, with TRBD1 matching over 9 bases. CDR1 and CDR2 (germline): MNHNY, SVGAGI (reference sequence). V lost 3 bases to trimming and J lost 4 bases; unmatched junction nucleotides: 5. CDR3 length equals 15 residues. The CDR3 region is CASSYWGQGADTQYF. The CDR3 region has the DNA TGTGCCAGCAGTTATTGGGGACAGGGAGCAGATACGCAGTATTTT.

The chain is built from TRBV15 and TRBJ1-1; D gene ambiguous. The CDR3 is 13 residues long. Between the trimmed V and J ends, which lost 5 bases and 1 base, there was a span of 8 bases. CDR1 is LNHNV, CDR2 YYDKDF, per germline (reference sequence). The CDR3 nucleotides read TGTGCCACCAGCCAGGATACGAACACTGAAGCTTTCTTT. Protein product: CATSQDTNTEAFF.

V usage is TRBV9 and J usage is TRBJ1-4; possible D gene TRBD1, 6 bases. The germline V and J ends were trimmed by 4 bases and 10 bases, with 20 bases remaining between them. This CDR3 is built from 15 residues. Germline CDR1 SGDLS, CDR2 YYNGEE. Here the CDR3 DNA reads TGTGCCAGCAGCCCATCTCGGACAGAAGGCGGAAAACTGTTTTTT. Translating gives CASSPSRTEGGKLFF. The whole variable domain, remainder taken from reference TRBV9 and TRBJ1-4, is DSGVTQTPKHLITATGQRVTLRCSPRSGDLSVYWYQQSLDQGLQFLIQYYNGEERAKGNILERFSAQQFPDLHSELNLSSLELGDSALYFCASSPSRTEGGKLFFGSGTQLSVL.

J is TRBJ1-2 and V is TRBV10-3; tentative D call: TRBD1 (5 bases). The CDR3 has 15 residues. The V and J ends lost 10 bases and 3 bases respectively, with 21 bases between them. Per the germline V gene, CDR1 is ENHRY and CDR2 is SYGVKD. CDR3 DNA sequence: TGTGCCAACGGGGGACCAGGAGAGGGAGACTATGGCTACACCTTC. It specifies CANGGPGEGDYGYTF.